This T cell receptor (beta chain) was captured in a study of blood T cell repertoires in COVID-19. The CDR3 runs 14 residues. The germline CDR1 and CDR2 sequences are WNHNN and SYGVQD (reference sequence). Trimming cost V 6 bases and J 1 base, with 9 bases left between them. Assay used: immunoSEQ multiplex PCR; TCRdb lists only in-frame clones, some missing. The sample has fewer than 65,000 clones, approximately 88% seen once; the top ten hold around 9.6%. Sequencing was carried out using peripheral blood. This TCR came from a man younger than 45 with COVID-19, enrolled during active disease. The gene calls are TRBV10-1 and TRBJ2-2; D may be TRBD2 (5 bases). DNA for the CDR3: TGCGCCAGCAGGGAGCGGAGGAACACCGGGGAGCTGTTTTTT. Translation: CASRERRNTGELFF.